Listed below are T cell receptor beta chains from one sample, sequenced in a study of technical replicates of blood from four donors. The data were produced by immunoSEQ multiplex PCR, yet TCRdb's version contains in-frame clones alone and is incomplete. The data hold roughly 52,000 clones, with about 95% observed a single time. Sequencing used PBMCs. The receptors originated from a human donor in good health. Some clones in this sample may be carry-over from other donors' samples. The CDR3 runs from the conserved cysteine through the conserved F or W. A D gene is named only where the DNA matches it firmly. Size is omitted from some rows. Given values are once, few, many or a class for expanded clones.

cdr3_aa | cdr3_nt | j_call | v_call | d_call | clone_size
CATSRVGQGQLSPLHF | TGTGCCACCAGCAGAGTAGGGCAGGGGCAACTTTCACCCCTCCACTTT | TRBJ1-6 | TRBV15 | NA | NA
CASSSYQRNEKLFF | TGTGCCAGCAGCTCCTATCAGCGTAATGAAAAACTGTTTTTT | TRBJ1-4 | TRBV7-9 | NA | NA
CASSAGVGRLSGGYTF | TGTGCCAGCAGCGCCGGGGTCGGACGGCTATCGGGGGGCTACACCTTC | TRBJ1-2 | TRBV5-6 | NA | NA
CAWGVGTGNEKLFF | TGTGCCTGGGGGGTGGGCACAGGTAATGAAAAACTGTTTTTT | TRBJ1-4 | TRBV30 | NA | NA
CASSSLDRLATEAFF | TGTGCCAGCAGTTCCCTGGACAGGCTGGCAACTGAAGCTTTCTTT | TRBJ1-1 | TRBV27 | TRBD1 | NA
CASGHPRTQYF | TGTGCCAGCGGACACCCCCGGACCCAGTACTTC | TRBJ2-5 | TRBV4-2 | NA | NA
CAWSYRTGSPSYEQYF | TGTGCCTGGAGTTACAGAACAGGCTCCCCGTCCTACGAGCAGTACTTC | TRBJ2-7 | TRBV30 | NA | NA
CASSQTRGEKLFF | TGCGCCAGCAGCCAAACCCGGGGGGAAAAACTGTTTTTT | TRBJ1-4 | TRBV4-1 | NA | once
CASSLAGQGVSEQYF | TGTGCCAGCAGCTTAGCCGGTCAGGGGGTGAGCGAGCAGTACTTC | TRBJ2-7 | TRBV7-2 | TRBD1 | NA
CASSLRRAQGAMGTEAFF | TGTGCCAGCAGCTTAAGGCGAGCCCAGGGGGCGATGGGCACTGAAGCTTTCTTT | TRBJ1-1 | TRBV7-3 | TRBD1 | NA
CASSFGDRNTEAFF | TGTGCCAGCAGCTTTGGGGACAGGAACACTGAAGCTTTCTTT | TRBJ1-1 | TRBV11-3 | TRBD1 | NA
CASSPQVQTELWGYTF | TGTGCCAGCAGCCCCCAGGTCCAGACAGAACTATGGGGCTACACCTTC | TRBJ1-2 | TRBV7-6 | NA | NA
CSVEDLPQGADQPQHF | TGCAGCGTTGAAGATCTCCCACAGGGGGCAGATCAGCCCCAGCATTTT | TRBJ1-5 | TRBV29-1 | TRBD1 | few
CAISDREGTDTQYF | TGTGCCATCAGCGACAGGGAGGGCACAGATACGCAGTATTTT | TRBJ2-3 | TRBV10-3 | NA | NA
CASSLLTTGYGYTF | TGTGCCAGCAGCTTGCTAACGACGGGGTATGGCTACACCTTC | TRBJ1-2 | TRBV5-4 | NA | once
CASSNDRDRPSYEQYF | TGTGCCAGCAGCAACGACCGGGACAGGCCCTCCTACGAGCAGTACTTC | TRBJ2-7 | TRBV7-9 | TRBD1 | NA
CASSSAGGGVNEQFF | TGTGCCAGCAGCTCTGCCGGTGGAGGGGTCAATGAGCAGTTCTTC | TRBJ2-1 | TRBV5-6 | NA | NA
CASSKRMGQGRTYNEQFF | TGTGCCAGCAGCAAACGTATGGGACAGGGGAGGACCTACAATGAGCAGTTCTTC | TRBJ2-1 | TRBV21-1 | NA | once
CASRPTGGAEAFF | TGTGCCAGCAGGCCCACAGGGGGCGCTGAAGCTTTCTTT | TRBJ1-1 | TRBV7-2 | TRBD1 | NA
CASSGGKLNSPLHF | TGTGCCAGCAGTGGAGGGAAACTTAATTCACCCCTCCACTTT | TRBJ1-6 | TRBV2 | NA | NA
CASSLTTGNYGYTF | TGTGCCAGCAGCCTCACAACAGGGAACTATGGCTACACCTTC | TRBJ1-2 | TRBV7-6 | NA | NA
CASSLGSGRYADTQYF | TGTGCCAGCAGCTTAGGAAGCGGGAGGTACGCAGATACGCAGTATTTT | TRBJ2-3 | TRBV11-2 | TRBD2 | NA
CASSTDRASKTQYF | TGTGCCAGCAGCACGGACAGGGCTTCTAAGACCCAGTACTTC | TRBJ2-5 | TRBV11-1 | TRBD1 | NA
CASTRTGSTGELFF | TGTGCCAGCACCCGGACAGGGAGCACCGGGGAGCTGTTTTTT | TRBJ2-2 | TRBV11-2 | TRBD1 | NA
CASSPWTGSTEAFF | TGTGCCAGCAGCCCATGGACAGGGAGCACTGAAGCTTTCTTT | TRBJ1-1 | TRBV4-2 | TRBD1 | NA
CASSLGDRNRETQYF | TGTGCCAGCAGCTTGGGTGACAGGAATAGGGAGACCCAGTACTTC | TRBJ2-5 | TRBV11-1 | NA | NA
CASSSGRGNEKLFF | TGTGCCAGCAGTTCAGGGCGGGGTAATGAAAAACTGTTTTTT | TRBJ1-4 | TRBV27 | NA | NA
CAWSGGGGSTEAFF | TGTGCCTGGAGTGGCGGGGGCGGGAGCACTGAAGCTTTCTTT | TRBJ1-1 | TRBV30 | NA | NA
CASSEVYGNEQFF | TGTGCCAGCAGTGAAGTCTACGGGAATGAGCAGTTCTTC | TRBJ2-1 | TRBV2 | NA | NA